This TCR beta chain was documented in a study of control samples from healthy donors and cancer patients. Produced via immunoSEQ multiplex PCR; TCRdb's table is partial and in-frame only. Among 250,000 to 300,000 clones listed, roughly 87% were seen once. This CDR3 is built from 14 residues. In germline, CDR1 is SGHTA, CDR2 FQGTGA. Trimming removed 5 bases at V and 4 bases at J, with 11 bases between. The sample holds one count of this clone. This chain joins TRBV7-3 and TRBJ2-2; D is unresolved. Specimen: PBMCs. This TCR was sampled from a woman aged 60-70 years with lung cancer. Here the CDR3 DNA reads TGTGCCAGCAGCCCGGGCGGTCCCACCGGGGAGCTGTTTTTT. It codes for CASSPGGPTGELFF.